The clone carrying this T cell receptor beta chain was seen a few times. Repertoires were generated with immunoSEQ multiplex PCR, while TCRdb's copy carries only in-frame clones and drops some. The table lists some 7,000 clones, roughly three quarters of them singletons. CDR1 and CDR2 (germline): MRHNA, SNTAGT. This CDR3 comprises 15 residues. Trimming at V came to 5 bases and at J to 4 bases, leaving 5 bases not matched to a gene. These data belong to a study of immune cell composition in non-small cell lung cancer. Normal lung was sampled as far from the tumour as possible, at least 3 cm. The chain recombines TRBV6-4 with TRBJ2-3; TRBD2 agrees at 11 bases. This receptor was identified in a human donor with non-small cell lung cancer. Sequenced sample: non-adjacent lung tissue. Written as DNA, the CDR3 is TGTGCCAGCAGTTTAGCGGGAGGGCCGGCAGATACGCAGTATTTT. Amino acids: CASSLAGGPADTQYF.